The 17 T cell receptor beta chains listed next were all sequenced from one sample in a study of T cell changes during pregnancy in multiple sclerosis. TCRdb's table, derived via immunoSEQ multiplex PCR, lists solely in-frame clones and lacks some. There are around 21,000 clones in the sample; around 90% occur only once, and roughly 7% lies in the top ten. Sample: CD8+ T cells from peripheral blood mononuclear cells, taken in the third trimester of pregnancy. These receptors all stem from a female donor in good health, enrolled as a control in a pregnancy study.

The CDR3 here is CASSPEASGVYNEQFF. CDR3 bases: TGTGCCAGCAGCCCGGAGGCTAGCGGGGTCTACAATGAGCAGTTCTTC. This chain links TRBV4-2 with TRBJ2-1, with TRBD2 matching over 9 bases. This CDR3 spans 16 amino acids. The germline CDR1 and CDR2 sequences are LGHNA and YNFKEQ. Losses at the gene ends were 4 bases for V and 3 bases for J; bases not matched to a gene: 7.

The V gene is TRBV7-9, the J gene TRBJ1-1, with D unresolved. Germline-derived CDR1 and CDR2 are SEHNR and FQNEAQ (reference sequence). V lost 4 bases and J lost 5, with 23 bases in between. The length of the CDR3 is 17 residues. Written as DNA, the CDR3 is TGTGCCAGCAGCTGCAGGTGGTCGGAGGTATCCCCAACTGAAGCTTTCTTT. This codes for CASSCRWSEVSPTEAFF.

The V call is TRBV5-1, the J call TRBJ2-1, with TRBD1 matching over 9 bases. Germline CDR1 reads SGHRS; CDR2 reads YFSETQ. Trimming cost V 0 bases and J 3 bases; bases outside gene matches: 4. The CDR3 sequence is 16 residues long. Here the CDR3 reads CASSLATGGYYNEQFF. CDR3 in DNA: TGCGCCAGCAGCTTGGCCACAGGGGGCTACTACAATGAGCAGTTCTTC.

The V gene is TRBV5-4, the J gene TRBJ2-3, with 8 nucleotides matching TRBD1. The CDR3 covers 16 residues. The trim removed 1 base at V and 2 bases at J, leaving 6 bases unmatched. Per the germline V gene, CDR1 is SGHNT and CDR2 is YYREEE (reference sequence). CDR3 bases: TGTGCCAGCAGCTTGTACAGGGGGTCGGACACAGATACGCAGTATTTT. Encoded protein: CASSLYRGSDTDTQYF.

The V and J genes are TRBV4-1 and TRBJ2-1; D possibly corresponds to TRBD1 (6 bases). This CDR3 has 15 residues. V shed 2 bases and J shed 9 bases, with 17 bases lying between them. Germline V lookup: CDR1 MGHRA, CDR2 YSYEKL. The CDR3 nucleotides read TGCGCCAGCAGCCAACTACAGGGTGGAAGCGGTGAGCAGTTCTTC. As protein: CASSQLQGGSGEQFF.

The chain recombines TRBV6-5 with TRBJ2-5, with D maybe TRBD2 (5 bases). The CDR3 has 14 residues. Looked up from germline, CDR1 is MNHEY and CDR2 is SVGAGI. V lost 2 bases and J 0 bases, leaving 7 bases between the germline ends. In DNA form, the CDR3 reads TGTGCCAGCAGTTACGGAGGTTACCAAGAGACCCAGTACTTC. Protein: CASSYGGYQETQYF.

This chain connects TRBV10-3 to TRBJ2-3; 11 bases fit TRBD2. The CDR3 length is 16 residues. The junction had 8 bases not matched to a gene; V was cut back by 8 bases and J by 1 base. Per the germline V gene, CDR1 is ENHRY and CDR2 is SYGVKD. For the CDR3, the DNA is TGTGCCATCGGGCTAGCGGGAGGAGGGGGCACAGATACGCAGTATTTT. Translation: CAIGLAGGGGTDTQYF.

CDR3 in amino acids: CASSPGQGSEKLFF. In DNA form, the CDR3 reads TGTGCCAGCAGCCCGGGACAGGGAAGTGAAAAACTGTTTTTT. V is TRBV5-8 and J is TRBJ1-4, with 9 bases identical to TRBD1. Germline trimming cut 4 bases from V and 7 bases from J; bases unmatched to any gene: 5. The germline gives CDR1 SGHTS, CDR2 YDEGEE. The CDR3 spans 14 residues.

The genes are TRBV2 and TRBJ2-5, with 7 bases that match TRBD1. V shed 0 bases, J shed 2 bases, and the junction held 6 bases outside the gene matches. CDR1 and CDR2 (germline): SNHLY, FYNNEI. The CDR3 spans 16 residues. CDR3 loop: CASSEAPGQIQETQYF. The CDR3 DNA sequence: TGTGCCAGCAGTGAAGCTCCGGGACAGATTCAAGAGACCCAGTACTTC.

V gene TRBV7-6 combines with J gene TRBJ2-1, with 7 nucleotides matching TRBD2. This CDR3 is built from 17 residues. The V gene end was trimmed by 4 bases and the J gene end by 0 bases; junction bases not matched to a gene: 9. Germline loops: CDR1 SGHVS, CDR2 FNYEAQ. The CDR3 DNA reads TGTGCCAGCAGCTCCCCGGGTAGCGGGCTCTCCTACAATGAGCAGTTCTTC. Protein sequence: CASSSPGSGLSYNEQFF.

The gene calls are TRBV7-6 and TRBJ2-2; D gene unclear. The germline CDR1 and CDR2 sequences are SGHVS and FNYEAQ. V shed 4 bases and J shed 3 bases, with 3 bases lying between them. The CDR3 is made up of 12 amino acids. The CDR3 DNA reads as TGTGCCAGCAGCTCAGACACCGGGGAGCTGTTTTTT. The encoded protein is CASSSDTGELFF.

The V and J genes are TRBV6-5 and TRBJ1-4, with D perhaps matching TRBD1 (6 bases). The V and J ends lost 6 bases and 5 bases respectively, with 13 bases between them. Germline V lookup: CDR1 MNHEY, CDR2 SVGAGI. The CDR3 runs 14 residues. The CDR3: CASREQGTNEKLFF. The DNA of the CDR3 is TGTGCCAGCAGGGAGCAGGGGACGAATGAAAAACTGTTTTTT.

The rearrangement joins TRBV28 to TRBJ1-2; D perhaps matches TRBD1 (5 bases). Trimming left V 9 bases short and J 4 bases short, with 15 bases between. Germline V lookup: CDR1 MDHEN, CDR2 SYDVKM. The CDR3 has 13 residues. The chain's CDR3 is CASRGGCCYGYTF. Written as DNA, the CDR3 is TGTGCCAGTCGCGGGGGGTGTTGCTATGGCTACACCTTC.

The chain joins TRBV6-5 to TRBJ1-2, with TRBD1 as a possible D gene (5 bases). CDR1 MNHEY and CDR2 SVGAGI come from the germline V gene. The CDR3 covers 15 residues. Trimming cost V 6 bases and J 6 bases, with 20 bases left between them. For the CDR3, the DNA is TGTGCCAGCAGCTCGGGACTCTCGGCGGTCGATGGCTACACCTTC. It translates to CASSSGLSAVDGYTF.

CDR3 DNA sequence: TGTGCCAGCAGTCCGCCTGAGTCCGGGGAGCTGTTTTTT. Encoded protein: CASSPPESGELFF. This chain joins TRBV28 and TRBJ2-2, with D unclear. The ends were cut back, 5 bases at V and 6 bases at J, with 10 bases in the middle. The CDR3 is 13 residues long. Germline assignment: CDR1 MDHEN and CDR2 SYDVKM.

The rearrangement joins TRBV15 to TRBJ2-1; the D is unclear. CDR3 length: 15 residues. CDR1 is LNHNV and CDR2 is YYDKDF in the germline V gene (reference sequence). The V and J ends lost 1 base and 7 bases respectively, with 14 bases between them. Here the CDR3 DNA reads TGTGCCACCAGCAGAGGCGTAGAATTGTGGAATGAGCAGTTCTTC. It is translated as CATSRGVELWNEQFF.

The V gene is TRBV4-3, the J gene TRBJ2-5; 10 bases map to TRBD2. The CDR3 spans 15 residues. From germline, CDR1 is LGHNA and CDR2 YSLEER. J lost 2 bases, V lost 6 bases, and 6 bases had no gene match. The CDR3 sequence is CASSLGTSVQETQYF. Here the CDR3 DNA reads TGCGCCAGCAGTTTAGGGACTAGCGTACAAGAGACCCAGTACTTC.